Sequencing of this T cell receptor (beta chain) was carried out in a study of patients and donors after allogeneic stem cell transplantation (dated by TCRdb to about 2020). CDR1 MNHEY and CDR2 SVGEGT are derived from the germline V gene. V lost 4 bases and J lost 9 bases; the stretch between them is 21 bases long. The CDR3 measures 15 amino acids from cysteine to phenylalanine. Of the read, only the CDR3 DNA is kept; its 45 bases are in frame from base 1. Preparation of the library involved RT-PCR. The sequencing machine was a NextSeq 550. TCRdb redid the processing of the public reads, applying fastp at Q25 and MiXCR, and retained in-frame beta chains. Each CDR3 protein gets just one entry, which takes the most common genes and DNA from the rows behind it. This sample comprises roughly 200,000 distinct CDR3 sequences, 35% to 45% of them detected only once. Of the sample, around 10% is held by the ten largest clones.

In this sample, this clonotype turned up a few times. Its target antigen remains unknown. Per-base quality was not reported, and no clone a single base away is much larger than it. The sample consisted of blood, either unsorted or a sorted T cell fraction (not recorded which). The chain was built from TRBV6-2 or TRBV6-3 and TRBJ1-1; a weak D assignment points to TRBD1 (6 bases agree). This clonotype was obtained from a human donor who was either an allogeneic HSCT recipient or a stem cell or donor lymphocyte infusion donor (not recorded which). It is not recorded whose cells these are; they may come from a transplant donor. The CDR3 protein: CASSLRGERFLKAFF. Read as DNA, the sequence is TGTGCCAGCAGTTTGAGGGGGGAACGATTCCTCAAAGCTTTCTTT.